A single sample gave rise to the 23 T cell receptor beta chains below, sequenced in a study of blood T cell repertoires in COVID-19. The protocol was immunoSEQ multiplex PCR, while the TCRdb copy is restricted to in-frame clones and leaves out a portion. Among about 76,000 clones listed, roughly 80% were seen once. The specimen was peripheral blood. Every receptor here comes from a woman aged 55-70 years with acute or convalescent COVID-19.

V gene TRBV7-9 combines with J gene TRBJ1-2; D is undetermined. With 1 base removed from V and 7 bases from J, the gap between germline ends came to 7 bases. Looked up from germline, CDR1 is SEHNR and CDR2 is FQNEAQ (reference sequence). The CDR3 is 12 residues long. In DNA, the CDR3 is TGTGCCAGCAGCTTAGAGATCGGTGGCTACACCTTC. This gives the protein CASSLEIGGYTF.

This chain connects TRBV2 to TRBJ1-5; 10 nucleotides align to TRBD1. The trim removed 1 base at V and 6 bases at J, leaving 3 bases unmatched. From germline, CDR1 is SNHLY and CDR2 FYNNEI. The CDR3 contains 15 residues. The CDR3 DNA reads as TGTGCCAGCAGTGAAGGACAGGGGGCCGGTCAGCCCCAGCATTTT. Its translation: CASSEGQGAGQPQHF.

This clone has just a few counts. This chain uses TRBV24-1 with TRBJ2-3, with D possibly being TRBD1 (5 bases). V was pared by 7 bases and J by 1 base, with 8 bases between. The CDR3 spans 13 residues. Germline-derived CDR1 and CDR2 are KGHDR and SFDVKD. CDR3 protein: CATRGHGTDTQYF. The CDR3 bases are TGTGCCACCAGGGGGCACGGCACAGATACGCAGTATTTT.

The chain recombines TRBV7-2 with TRBJ2-7, with 9 bases aligning to TRBD1. The CDR3 totals 16 residues. V lost 6 bases, J lost 3 bases, and 12 bases stayed unmatched. Per germline, CDR1 SGHTA and CDR2 FQGNSA. For the CDR3, the DNA is TGTGCCAGCAGATTAAGCCCCGGACAGGGGATCTACGAGCAGTACTTC. Translating gives CASRLSPGQGIYEQYF.

This chain uses TRBV19 with TRBJ1-5; TRBD1 agrees at 7 bases. The CDR3 is 18 residues long. With 1 base clipped from V and 2 bases from J, the junction kept 11 bases outside the gene matches. CDR1 LNHDA and CDR2 SQIVND come from the germline V gene (reference sequence). The CDR3 nucleotides are TGTGCCAGTAGTATAGGCGGACAGGCCGGAGGAGGCAATCAGCCCCAGCATTTT. This translates into CASSIGGQAGGGNQPQHF.

The chain carries TRBV6-5 and TRBJ1-4, with D tentatively TRBD1 (5 bases). Germline V gene sequence: CDR1 MNHEY, CDR2 SVGAGI. CDR3 size: 15 residues. V dropped 4 bases and J dropped 3 bases, with 12 bases sitting between them. The CDR3 sequence: CASSLGAGANEKLFF. DNA for the CDR3: TGTGCCAGCAGTTTGGGCGCGGGGGCTAATGAAAAACTGTTTTTT.

The chain joins TRBV5-6 to TRBJ1-6; 10 nucleotides align to TRBD1. This CDR3 region has 14 residues. Germline V CDR1 and CDR2: SGHDT, YYEEEE. V shed 4 bases and J 11 bases; nucleotides not matched to a gene: 6. The CDR3, as DNA: TGTGCCAGCAGCCCCGGGACAGGGGAAGCACCCCTCCACTTT. It yields the protein CASSPGTGEAPLHF.

The chain links TRBV19 to TRBJ1-1; D is possibly TRBD1 (5 bases). Per the germline V gene, CDR1 is LNHDA and CDR2 is SQIVND (reference sequence). This CDR3 spans 13 amino acids. Trimming left V 0 bases short and J 4 bases short, with 6 bases between. The CDR3 loop is CASSIDRATEAFF. The CDR3 coding sequence is TGTGCCAGTAGTATAGACAGGGCCACTGAAGCTTTCTTT.

The V gene is TRBV2, the J gene TRBJ2-1; 8 bases fit TRBD1. Germline CDR1 reads SNHLY; CDR2 reads FYNNEI. This CDR3 region has 16 residues. V was clipped by 1 base and J by 9 bases; unmatched bases: 11. CDR3 in DNA: TGTGCCAGCAGTGAAGAAGGGGGACAGGTATTGGGTGAGCAGTTCTTC. This sequence encodes CASSEEGGQVLGEQFF.

V is TRBV10-1 and J is TRBJ2-7, with no clear D. CDR1 is WNHNN and CDR2 is SYGVQD in the germline V gene (reference sequence). V was shortened by 6 bases and J by 2 bases, with 14 bases between the two germline ends. This CDR3 has 14 residues. The CDR3 nucleotides read TGCGCCAGCAGAGAACAGCCGTACCCCTACGAGCAGTACGTC. Its protein is CASREQPYPYEQYV.

The rearrangement joins TRBV3-1 (or the pseudogene TRBV3-2) to TRBJ2-3; 11 nucleotides line up with TRBD2. Germline CDR1 LGHDT, CDR2 YNNKEL (reference sequence). The CDR3 covers 15 residues. Germline trimming cut 4 bases from V and 4 bases from J; bases unmatched to any gene: 4. In nucleotides, the CDR3 is TGTGCCAGCAGCCTTGATAGCGGGGGGGCAGATACGCAGTATTTT. Its translation: CASSLDSGGADTQYF.

The CDR3 loop reads CAWSVETGGHSPLHF. The CDR3 DNA reads as TGTGCCTGGAGTGTAGAGACGGGGGGTCACTCACCCCTCCACTTT. This rearrangement joins TRBV30 to TRBJ1-6; the D gene is possibly TRBD1 (5 bases). CDR1 is GTSNPN, CDR2 SVGIG, per germline (reference sequence). The CDR3 contains 15 residues. Trimming pared 0 bases from V and 10 bases from J, leaving 16 bases between.

The rearrangement links TRBV20-1 to TRBJ2-7, with D hard to call. The ends were cut back, 6 bases at V and 9 bases at J, with 15 bases in the middle. Per germline, CDR1 DFQATT and CDR2 SNEGSKA (reference sequence). This CDR3 region has 11 residues. CDR3 residues: CSAMDITGQYF. DNA of the CDR3: TGCAGTGCCATGGATATTACGGGGCAGTACTTC.

This chain joins TRBV14 and TRBJ1-2, with TRBD1 matching over 9 bases. CDR3 length: 15 residues. Germline values: CDR1 SGHDN, CDR2 FVKESK. The V gene end was trimmed by 0 bases and the J gene end by 6 bases; junction bases not matched to a gene: 5. CDR3 bases: TGTGCCAGCAGCCAAGAATTGGGACAGGGCAATGGCTACACCTTC. Its protein is CASSQELGQGNGYTF.

V and J are TRBV29-1 and TRBJ1-2, with a possible D match to TRBD1 (5 bases). Germline CDR1 SQVTM, CDR2 ANQGSEA. V shed 3 bases and J shed 9 bases, with 11 bases lying between them. This CDR3 is built from 11 residues. This CDR3 reads CSVDPDTRYTF. The CDR3 DNA reads as TGCAGCGTTGATCCGGACACCCGCTACACCTTC.

This chain links TRBV2 with TRBJ1-2; D is unclear. V dropped 6 bases and J dropped 1 base, with 9 bases sitting between them. This CDR3 is 13 amino acids long. Germline loops: CDR1 SNHLY, CDR2 FYNNEI. The CDR3 nucleotides read TGTGCCAGCAGGCTCGGGGTTAACTATGGCTACACCTTC. This codes for CASRLGVNYGYTF.

The chain employs TRBV28 and TRBJ1-5; 7 bases map to TRBD1. The germline gives CDR1 MDHEN, CDR2 SYDVKM. CDR3 length: 14 amino acids. V gave up 9 bases and J gave up 0 bases; unmatched junction bases: 5. The CDR3 nucleotides are TGTGCCAGTTGGGACAGACATAGCAATCAGCCCCAGCATTTT. The encoded protein is CASWDRHSNQPQHF. The whole variable domain, filled in from reference TRBV28 and TRBJ1-5, reads DVKVTQSSRYLVKRTGEKVFLECVQDMDHENMFWYRQDPGLGLRLIYFSYDVKMKEKGDIPEGYSVSREKKERFSLILESASTNQTSMYLCASWDRHSNQPQHFGDGTRLSIL.

The chain carries TRBV28 and TRBJ1-2, with TRBD1 matching over 8 bases. V shed 3 bases, J shed 7 bases, and the junction held 10 bases outside the gene matches. The germline V gene has CDR1 MDHEN and CDR2 SYDVKM. The CDR3 is made up of 15 amino acids. The CDR3 DNA reads TGTGCCAGCAGTTTTGGACAGGGTATATATGGTGGCTACACCTTC. Its translation: CASSFGQGIYGGYTF.

The chain combines TRBV12-3 or TRBV12-4 with TRBJ2-5, with a possible D match to TRBD2 (5 bases). Trimming shortened V by 6 bases and J by 0 bases, and 8 bases separated the two germline ends. The CDR3 has 13 amino acids. CDR3 in amino acids: CASRDLNQETQYF. The CDR3 DNA reads as TGTGCCAGCAGGGACTTGAACCAAGAGACCCAGTACTTC.

V gene TRBV19 combines with J gene TRBJ2-3, with 8 positions matching TRBD1. The germline V gene encodes CDR1 LNHDA and CDR2 SQIVND (reference sequence). Trimming cost V 9 bases and J 0 bases; bases outside gene matches: 5. CDR3 length: 14 residues. The CDR3 nucleotides read TGTGCCAGCAGACAGGGGTCGAGCACAGATACGCAGTATTTT. Its protein is CASRQGSSTDTQYF.

The gene calls are TRBV6-5 and TRBJ1-1; TRBD1 is a possible D gene (6 bases). Germline V gene data show CDR1 as MNHEY and CDR2 as SVGAGI. The CDR3 spans 15 residues. The germline V and J ends were trimmed by 0 bases and 4 bases, with 12 bases remaining between them. CDR3 in DNA: TGTGCCAGCAGTTACTCGGGGGAACAGGGCACTGAAGCTTTCTTT. Protein: CASSYSGEQGTEAFF.

The V gene is TRBV7-2, the J gene TRBJ2-3; TRBD2 might be the D (5 bases). The germline V and J ends were trimmed by 5 bases and 4 bases, with 10 bases remaining between them. This CDR3 has 13 residues. CDR1 is SGHTA and CDR2 is FQGNSA in the germline V gene. CDR3 nucleotides: TGTGCCAGCAGCGCCGGGAAAGCAGATACGCAGTATTTT. Amino acids: CASSAGKADTQYF.

The genes are TRBV5-1 and TRBJ1-6; possibly TRBD1 for D (6 bases). The germline V gene has CDR1 SGHRS and CDR2 YFSETQ. Trimming took 2 bases from V and 13 from J, leaving 22 bases between them. The CDR3 extends over 16 amino acids. The CDR3 reads CASSLQGAPFPSPLHF. CDR3 bases: TGCGCCAGCAGCTTACAGGGTGCGCCGTTCCCTTCGCCCCTCCACTTT. The variable domain in full, completed from reference TRBV5-1 and TRBJ1-6, reads KAGVTQTPRYLIKTRGQQVTLSCSPISGHRSVSWYQQTPGQGLQFLFEYFSETQRNKGNFPGRFSGRQFSNSRSEMNVSTLELGDSALYLCASSLQGAPFPSPLHFGNGTRLTVT.